This TCR beta chain was obtained from a study of T cells in localized non-small cell lung cancer. Study results and caveats: Heterogeneity remains possible because sequencing was limited to only one tumor region. Uninvolved adjacent lung had the highest recorded T cell clonality, with tumor below it.

The protocol was immunoSEQ multiplex PCR, while the TCRdb copy is restricted to in-frame clones and leaves out a portion. This table has some 10,000 clones, approximately 85% appearing once. The germline gives CDR1 SGHRS, CDR2 YFSETQ. V dropped 0 bases and J dropped 4 bases, with 10 bases sitting between them. CDR3 size: 14 residues. Comment on this clone: Its antigen is undetermined.

J is TRBJ2-5 and V is TRBV5-1, with unresolved D. The TCR was taken from a female donor older than 55 with stage II lung adenocarcinoma. The specimen was peripheral blood mononuclear cells, collected before any cancer treatment. CDR3 in amino acids: CASSLEGLGETQYF. The CDR3 nucleotides read TGCGCCAGCAGCTTGGAAGGGCTAGGAGAGACCCAGTACTTC.